This TCR beta chain emerged from a study of shared clonotypes between healthy human individuals. As for the study in general: Samples came from two female and a few male donors aged 18 to 49.

This CDR3 has 15 residues. CDR1 and CDR2 from the germline V gene are WNHNN and SYGVQD (reference sequence). V was trimmed by 3 bases and J by 5 bases, leaving 17 bases between them. When samples were unsorted, around 90 million PBMCs were used for genomic DNA. In the study's own analysis: ImmunoSEQ sequences covered only the junction and lacked quality scores; filtering therefore differed. Profiling relied on immunoSEQ multiplex PCR, and the TCRdb table lists in-frame clones only, not all of them. V and J calls plus clone size are reproduced from that table; the DNA served to infer D and trimming. The table shows 450,000 or so clones, with around 77% occurring only once. This clone came up a few times.

The chain employs TRBV10-1 and TRBJ2-7; D is undetermined. The TCR comes from a woman in her forties in good health. Some clones in this sample may be carry-over from other donors' samples. What was sequenced was PBMCs. The CDR3 DNA sequence: TGCGCCAGCAGTGACGGGCCCCCCGGAATGGACGAGCAGTACTTC. Amino acids: CASSDGPPGMDEQYF.